This T cell receptor (beta chain) derives from a study of blood T cell repertoires in COVID-19. Turning to the study itself: Researchers got acute and convalescent COVID-19 samples from the United States, Italy and Spain. Sources were T cells, B-cell-depleted T cells, or PBMCs; the material itself was cDNA or gDNA.

This clone was counted a single time. Authors' analysis steps: Nucleated cell counts were estimated from reference gene primer amplification. Some clones are missing from TCRdb's copy, which holds only in-frame ones; the method was immunoSEQ multiplex PCR. From that table come the V and J calls and clone size; the DNA was used to work out D and trimming. The table lists about 120,000 clones, roughly nine tenths of them singletons, with 25% to 30% in the top ten. Trimming removed 2 bases from V and 7 bases from J; junction bases left unmatched: 5. The germline CDR1 and CDR2 sequences are MNHNY and SVGAGI (reference sequence). This CDR3 spans 15 amino acids.

The source material was peripheral blood. The clonotype originates from a man in his sixties or seventies with active or convalescent COVID-19. This sequence joins TRBV6-6 and TRBJ1-4; 9 positions agree with TRBD1. CDR3 nucleotide sequence: TGTGCCAGCAGTTACGGGGACAGGGATGGTGAAAAACTGTTTTTT. It codes for CASSYGDRDGEKLFF.